This T cell receptor (beta chain) came from a study of beta chain features in type 1 diabetes. One heparinised blood draw averaging approximately 100 mL was given by each donor. The isolated RNA, all of it, was reverse transcribed, so expressed TCRB transcripts were what got sequenced. This table comes from immunoSEQ multiplex PCR, and its TCRdb copy is limited to in-frame clones, with some not included. The data show hundreds of thousands of clones, with around 16% seen just once and more than 0.08% held by the top ten. This TCR derives from a young man in good health. Sequencing input: naive CD4+ T cells from blood.

The CDR3 spells CASRFPGTAYNEQFF. For the CDR3, the DNA is TGTGCCAGCAGGTTTCCCGGGACAGCCTACAATGAGCAGTTCTTC. The chain employs TRBV7-2 and TRBJ2-1; 7 nucleotides agree with TRBD1. The J segment lost 2 bases and the V segment lost 6 bases, leaving 7 bases of the junction unmatched. CDR3 length: 15 amino acids. Germline lookup yields CDR1 SGHTA and CDR2 FQGNSA.